This passage covers 27 T cell receptor beta chains from one sample sequenced in a study of CXCR3-negative and CXCR3-positive naive CD8 T cells. Carrying UMI labels, the TRB cDNA libraries were prepared through 5' RACE. Reanalyzing the 5' RACE reads, TCRdb keeps one entry per CDR3 protein, without DNA. Its table lists 75,000 or so distinct CDR3 sequences. The sequenced sample consisted of naive CXCR3- CD8+ T cells from blood. Regarding subset: CD45RO-CCR7+CD27+CD95- naive CD8+ T cells lacking CXCR3 (TNR3-). These receptors were collected from a human donor in good health. Some clones in this sample may be carry-over from other donors' samples.

The chain couples TRBV3-1 to TRBJ2-3; TCRdb reports TRBD1, a call that lacks DNA to check it against. The CDR3 length is 15 residues. CDR1 and CDR2 (germline): LGHDT, YNNKEL (reference sequence). The CDR3 loop reads CASSSTGGTTDTQYF.

V gene TRBV7-3 combines with J gene TRBJ2-5. The CDR3 extends over 13 amino acids. Germline V gene data show CDR1 as SGHTA and CDR2 as FQGTGA. CDR3 sequence: CASSLIVEETQYF.

The chain couples TRBV7-8 to TRBJ2-7. Germline V gene sequence: CDR1 SGHVS, CDR2 FQNEAQ. This CDR3 spans 13 amino acids. The CDR3 loop is CASSPNFENEQYF.

The chain couples TRBV20-1 to TRBJ2-7. Germline V CDR1 and CDR2: DFQATT, SNEGSKA (reference sequence). This CDR3 is 13 amino acids long. The CDR3 sequence: CSARSGYTYEQYF.

V gene TRBV2 combines with J gene TRBJ2-3; checking the TCRdb D call of TRBD1 is not possible without DNA. Germline CDR1 reads SNHLY; CDR2 reads FYNNEI. The CDR3 consists of 16 residues. The CDR3 spells CASSDFAGATTDTQYF. Full variable domain (remainder filled in from reference TRBV2 and TRBJ2-3): EPEVTQTPSHQVTQMGQEVILRCVPISNHLYFYWYRQILGQKVEFLVSFYNNEISEKSEIFDDQFSVERPDGSNFTLKIRSTKLEDSAMYFCASSDFAGATTDTQYFGPGTRLTVL.

This sequence joins TRBV29-1 and TRBJ2-5; the D call of TRBD1 rests on TCRdb alone, since no DNA is present to check it. Germline values: CDR1 SQVTM, CDR2 ANQGSEA. The CDR3 is 16 amino acids. The CDR3 sequence is CSVESGTGDWRETQYF.

This chain links TRBV2 with TRBJ1-5; the TCRdb call, TRBD1, lacks DNA for checking. Germline CDR1 SNHLY, CDR2 FYNNEI. The CDR3 totals 15 residues. CDR3: CASRSGTNSNQPQHF. The whole variable domain, filled in from reference TRBV2 and TRBJ1-5, reads EPEVTQTPSHQVTQMGQEVILRCVPISNHLYFYWYRQILGQKVEFLVSFYNNEISEKSEIFDDQFSVERPDGSNFTLKIRSTKLEDSAMYFCASRSGTNSNQPQHFGDGTRLSIL.

V gene TRBV29-1 combines with J gene TRBJ2-1. Looked up from germline, CDR1 is SQVTM and CDR2 is ANQGSEA. This CDR3 has 13 residues. This CDR3 reads CSVVGVPYNEQFF.

CDR3: CASSPVELREGLEQFF. V and J are TRBV7-8 and TRBJ2-1; TCRdb's D call, TRBD2, is unchecked because there is no DNA. Germline CDR1 SGHVS, CDR2 FQNEAQ. This CDR3 is 16 amino acids long.

Here the CDR3 reads CASRIQGQGNNEQFF. V gene TRBV27 combines with J gene TRBJ2-1; TCRdb reports TRBD1, a call that lacks DNA to check it against. The CDR3 extends over 15 amino acids. Per germline, CDR1 MNHEY and CDR2 SMNVEV (reference sequence).

This chain connects TRBV13 to TRBJ2-1. Germline CDR1 PRHDT, CDR2 FYEKMQ (reference sequence). CDR3 length equals 14 residues. The chain's CDR3 is CASSRESRHNEQFF.

The chain uses TRBV29-1 and TRBJ2-6. The CDR3 runs 13 residues. Germline loops: CDR1 SQVTM, CDR2 ANQGSEA. The CDR3 here is CSVDGSGANVLTF.

The rearrangement uses TRBV28 and TRBJ2-4; there is no DNA to check the TCRdb D call of TRBD1. This CDR3 comprises 16 residues. Germline V gene lookup returns CDR1 MDHEN and CDR2 SYDVKM. The CDR3 sequence is CASRPGHTYPLNIRYF.

The genes are TRBV2 and TRBJ2-7. The CDR3 contains 14 residues. Germline V CDR1 and CDR2: SNHLY, FYNNEI. The CDR3 protein is CASGETGPSYEQYF.

This chain's CDR3 is CASSPGYEQFF. The V call is TRBV12-3 or TRBV12-4, the J call TRBJ2-1; TCRdb lists TRBD1, though no DNA is available to test this call. The length of the CDR3 is 11 residues.

The V and J genes are TRBV6-2 or TRBV6-3 and TRBJ2-3; TCRdb returns TRBD2, unconfirmable since there is no DNA. Germline loops: CDR1 MNHEY, CDR2 SVGEGT. The CDR3 is 14 amino acids. CDR3 sequence reads: CASSYLLGRDTQYF.

J is TRBJ2-7 and V is TRBV27; TCRdb calls TRBD2, which cannot be checked without DNA. There are 15 residues in the CDR3. Germline assignment: CDR1 MNHEY and CDR2 SMNVEV (reference sequence). The CDR3 spells CASSLSGGGAYEQYF.

The V gene is TRBV12-3 or TRBV12-4, the J gene TRBJ2-1; TCRdb picks TRBD1, but there is no DNA to check that call. The CDR3 runs to 14 residues. CDR3 residues: CASSFNLLGDEQFF.

The chain employs TRBV15 and TRBJ2-5; TCRdb selects TRBD1, and the lack of DNA leaves this call unchecked. This CDR3 has 15 amino acids. From germline, CDR1 is LNHNV and CDR2 YYDKDF (reference sequence). CDR3 amino acids: CATSRGGTAQETQYF.

This chain links TRBV28 with TRBJ2-3; TCRdb outputs TRBD2, but without DNA this stays unchecked. The CDR3 is 15 amino acids. Per germline, CDR1 MDHEN and CDR2 SYDVKM. The CDR3 here is CASSVTSGTTDTQYF.

V and J are TRBV6-5 and TRBJ1-5; TCRdb picks TRBD1, but there is no DNA to check that call. The CDR3 is 13 amino acids. Germline V gene sequence: CDR1 MNHEY, CDR2 SVGAGI. The CDR3: CASSLGQGQPQHF.

The chain carries TRBV5-1 and TRBJ2-1; the TCRdb call, TRBD1, lacks DNA for checking. Germline-derived CDR1 and CDR2 are SGHRS and YFSETQ. There are 14 residues in the CDR3. The CDR3 protein is CASSVGDSYNEQFF.

The J gene is TRBJ2-7, the V gene TRBV7-9; the TCRdb call, TRBD1, lacks DNA for checking. Germline-derived CDR1 and CDR2 are SEHNR and FQNEAQ (reference sequence). This CDR3 has 14 amino acids. CDR3: CASSSPDRAYEQYF.

This chain connects TRBV5-1 to TRBJ2-1; the TRBD2 assignment by TCRdb is unverifiable without DNA. The CDR3 covers 15 residues. Germline CDR1 and CDR2: SGHRS and YFSETQ. CDR3 loop: CASSLDASGYNEQFF.

The J gene is TRBJ1-3, the V gene TRBV11-3. The CDR3 sequence is 14 residues long. Germline CDR1 SGHNT, CDR2 YENEEA. CDR3 in amino acids: CASSLDSDGNTIYF.

The rearrangement uses TRBV7-9 and TRBJ2-7. This CDR3 is built from 14 residues. Germline V lookup: CDR1 SEHNR, CDR2 FQNEAQ (reference sequence). The chain's CDR3 is CASSTRLAPYEQYF.

V usage is TRBV7-9 and J usage is TRBJ2-1; as DNA is missing, the TRBD1 call by TCRdb cannot be tested. CDR3 length: 14 residues. Germline V lookup: CDR1 SEHNR, CDR2 FQNEAQ (reference sequence). CDR3 loop: CASSSGQGSNEQFF. Full variable domain (rest looked up from reference TRBV7-9 and TRBJ2-1): DTGVSQNPRHKITKRGQNVTFRCDPISEHNRLYWYRQTLGQGPEFLTYFQNEAQLEKSRLLSDRFSAERPKGSFSTLEIQRTEQGDSAMYLCASSSGQGSNEQFFGPGTRLTVL.